A selection of T cell receptor beta chains follows, all from one sample in a study of regulatory T cells in long-lasting Graves disease. TCRdb itself ran the multiplex PCR reads through MiXCR, one entry per CDR3 protein. The repertoire holds about 660,000 distinct CDR3 sequences, with around 30% as singletons. The sequenced sample was peripheral blood mononuclear cells (PBMCs), obtained when the disease was refractory, from a patient treated with antithyroid drugs. The source of these receptors is a female donor with Graves disease. Both conserved end residues are part of each CDR3. D genes are given only for firm matches. Size values are once, few and many counts, or a class for expanded clones, and some rows have none.

CDR3	DNA	size	V	D	J
CASNYGLAGNTGELFF	TGTGCCAGCAATTACGGACTAGCGGGGAACACCGGGGAGCTGTTTTTT	.	TRBV6-5	TRBD2	TRBJ2-2
CASRPGPEKLFF	TGTGCCAGCAGGCCGGGCCCCGAAAAACTGTTTTTT	.	TRBV6-1	.	TRBJ1-4
CSAKTSGRPEQYF	TGCAGTGCCAAGACTAGCGGGAGGCCCGAGCAGTACTTC	.	TRBV20-1	TRBD2	TRBJ2-7
CASSPGTGLQAFF	TGCGCCAGCAGCCCAGGGACAGGACTGCAAGCTTTCTTT	.	TRBV5-1	TRBD1	TRBJ1-1
CASSEPRGRGTGELFF	TGTGCCAGCAGTGAACCCCGGGGCAGGGGCACCGGGGAGCTGTTTTTT	few	TRBV6-2/TRBV6-3	.	TRBJ2-2
CASSQASGRTEAFF	TGCGCCAGCAGCCAAGCCTCGGGCAGGACTGAAGCTTTCTTT	.	TRBV4-1	.	TRBJ1-1
CAISPSGANVLTF	TGTGCCATCAGTCCCTCTGGGGCCAACGTCCTGACTTTC	.	TRBV10-3	.	TRBJ2-6
CATNLGTENTEAFF	TGTGCCACCAACCTAGGGACAGAGAACACTGAAGCTTTCTTT	many	TRBV12-3/TRBV12-4	TRBD1	TRBJ1-1
CSASTGQDEKLFF	TGCAGTGCTAGTACCGGACAGGATGAAAAACTGTTTTTT	.	TRBV20-1	TRBD1	TRBJ1-4
CVSNQGVQPQHF	TGTGTCAGCAACCAGGGCGTTCAGCCCCAGCATTTT	.	TRBV28	.	TRBJ1-5
CASSLSAGIGNTIYF	TGTGCCAGCAGTTTATCGGCGGGCATCGGAAACACCATATATTTT	few	TRBV12-3/TRBV12-4	.	TRBJ1-3
CASRGVAGAQETQYF	TGTGCCAGCAGAGGTGTGGCGGGAGCCCAAGAGACCCAGTACTTC	many	TRBV2	TRBD2	TRBJ2-5
CASSEYLGYEQYF	TGTGCCAGCAGTGAATATCTGGGGTACGAGCAGTACTTC	.	TRBV25-1	.	TRBJ2-7
CARTGDNEKLFF	TGTGCCAGGACAGGTGATAATGAAAAACTGTTTTTT	.	TRBV6-1	.	TRBJ1-4
CASSSQGPSNQPQHF	TGTGCCAGCAGTTCACAGGGTCCCAGCAATCAGCCCCAGCATTTT	.	TRBV28	.	TRBJ1-5
CASNPLGLSGDGYTF	TGTGCCAGCAACCCCTTGGGCCTCTCCGGAGATGGCTACACCTTC	.	TRBV11-1	.	TRBJ1-2
CASSPRTSYEQYF	TGTGCCAGCAGCCCCAGGACCTCCTACGAGCAGTACTTC	few	TRBV5-6	.	TRBJ2-7
CSARDPLRSQALGTQYF	TGCAGTGCTAGAGATCCCTTGAGGTCCCAGGCTTTAGGGACCCAGTACTTC	.	TRBV20-1	.	TRBJ2-5
CASSEGGREQYF	TGTGCCAGCAGTGAAGGGGGCCGCGAGCAGTACTTC	many	TRBV2	.	TRBJ2-7
CASSFLGAGYTF	TGTGCCAGCAGCTTTCTGGGTGCTGGCTACACCTTC	many	TRBV28	.	TRBJ1-2
CASSHGQGAILAKNIQYF	TGCGCCAGCAGCCACGGACAGGGGGCCATACTAGCCAAAAACATTCAGTACTTC	few	TRBV5-1	TRBD1	TRBJ2-4
CASSLTHPPYEQYF	TGTGCCAGCAGTTTAACTCATCCACCCTACGAGCAGTACTTC	few	TRBV6-5	.	TRBJ2-7
CASSLGTGGRGQPQHF	TGTGCCAGCAGCTTAGGGACAGGGGGCAGGGGGCAGCCCCAGCATTTT	.	TRBV7-9	TRBD1	TRBJ1-5
CASSITFYEQYF	TGTGCCAGCAGTATTACTTTCTACGAGCAGTACTTC	few	TRBV25-1	.	TRBJ2-7
CASSFGRSARWETQYF	TGTGCCAGCAGTTTCGGGAGGTCAGCCCGGTGGGAGACCCAGTACTTC	few	TRBV27	TRBD2	TRBJ2-5
CASSYRGRDTEAFF	TGTGCCAGCAGTTACAGGGGGCGAGATACTGAAGCTTTCTTT	many	TRBV6-5	TRBD1	TRBJ1-1
CASSPRFRGVTF	TGTGCCAGCAGCCCCCGGTTTAGGGGAGTCACCTTC	.	TRBV9	.	TRBJ1-2
CASSFNRQGAHGYTF	TGTGCCAGCAGCTTCAACCGACAGGGGGCGCATGGCTACACCTTC	.	TRBV7-9	TRBD1	TRBJ1-2
CACKGDRGPTGYGYTF	TGTGCCTGTAAGGGGGACAGGGGGCCTACTGGCTATGGCTACACCTTC	.	TRBV6-2/TRBV6-3	TRBD1	TRBJ1-2
CASSLQNRVGTEAFF	TGCGCCAGCAGCTTGCAAAACAGGGTCGGCACTGAAGCTTTCTTT	.	TRBV5-1	.	TRBJ1-1
CASSLDRGHYGYTF	TGTGCCAGCAGCTTGGACAGGGGGCACTATGGCTACACCTTC	many	TRBV12-3/TRBV12-4	TRBD1	TRBJ1-2
CASSPVGTGDQPQHF	TGTGCCAGCAGCCCCGTTGGGACGGGGGATCAGCCCCAGCATTTT	few	TRBV12-3/TRBV12-4	.	TRBJ1-5
CAIMLGANGELFF	TGTGCCATCATGTTGGGGGCCAACGGGGAGCTGTTTTTT	many	TRBV10-3	.	TRBJ2-2
CASWRTGVNSPLHF	TGTGCCAGCTGGAGGACAGGGGTTAATTCACCCCTCCACTTT	few	TRBV2	TRBD1	TRBJ1-6
CASSEFKTSEQYF	TGCGCCAGCAGTGAGTTCAAGACTAGCGAGCAGTACTTC	few	TRBV10-1	.	TRBJ2-7
CSARPSGRVSETQYF	TGCAGTGCTAGACCTAGCGGGAGAGTATCAGAGACCCAGTACTTC	few	TRBV20-1	TRBD2	TRBJ2-5
CASSFLGPRSYEQYF	TGTGCCAGCAGTTTCTTGGGTCCAAGGAGTTACGAGCAGTACTTC	many	TRBV28	.	TRBJ2-7